The TCR beta chain described here comes from a study of metastatic and nonmetastatic thyroid tumors. The CDR3 extends over 15 amino acids. V lost 3 bases and J lost 5; bases outside the gene matches: 9. CDR1 and CDR2 (germline): MNHEY, SMNVEV (reference sequence). This clone was observed at least ten times. Ahead of thyroid surgery, no patient had received treatment of any kind. TCRdb re-called the PCR reads via MiXCR. In the table there are 20,000 to 25,000 clones, about 25% of which are singletons. V and J are TRBV27 and TRBJ2-7, with 8 nucleotides matching TRBD2. Sequencing was carried out using tumor tissue. This sequence originates from a female donor with papillary thyroid cancer or a benign thyroid nodule (not recorded which). Some clones in this sample may be carry-over from other donors' samples. The CDR3 protein is CASSLSRGGLNEQYF. The CDR3, as DNA: TGTGCCAGCAGTTTGAGTCGGGGGGGCCTGAACGAGCAGTACTTC.